This section outlines one T cell receptor beta chain sequence together with its context. Antigen specificity is unknown. Measured with immunoSEQ multiplex PCR; TCRdb has only the in-frame clones, and not every one. The data hold approximately 1.1 million clones, with around 78% observed a single time. This sample is drawn from a study of shared clonotypes between healthy human individuals. Points from the study as a whole: Richness estimates generally favored naive over memory subsets.

V lost 3 bases and J lost 5; bases outside the gene matches: 7. The CDR3 covers 14 residues. Germline values: CDR1 SGHRS, CDR2 YFSETQ. The receptor was isolated from a man between 18 and 35 years old in good health. Some clones in this sample may be carry-over from other donors' samples. The V call is TRBV5-1, the J call TRBJ2-5; 7 bases line up with TRBD1. The specimen was memory CD4+ T cells from PBMCs. The subset denotes: CD45RA-negative fraction. The CDR3 nucleotides are TGCGCCAGCAGCTCCACAGGGGCAGGGGAGACCCAGTACTTC. It codes for CASSSTGAGETQYF.